This T cell receptor (beta chain) is from a study of T cell responses to AZD1222 COVID-19 vaccine. A remark on this clone: Antigen: not known.

Study-level results: CD4 TCRs covered the whole spike, strongest at regions 160-218 and 743-854.

TCRdb's table, derived via immunoSEQ multiplex PCR, lists solely in-frame clones and lacks some. This sample yields 80,000 or so clones, of which about nine tenths are seen a single time; about 3.5% belongs to the top ten. Germline V lookup: CDR1 MNHEY, CDR2 SVGAGI. The CDR3 length is 14 residues. V lost 2 bases, J lost 8 bases, and 2 bases stayed unmatched. V gene TRBV6-5 combines with J gene TRBJ1-6; 8 nucleotides align to TRBD1. This clonotype was sampled from an adult who received the AZD1222 COVID-19 vaccine. Sample: peripheral blood, taken 28 days after the second AZD1222 dose. The CDR3 nucleotides read TGTGCCAGCAGTTACGAGGACAGGGATTCACCCCTCCACTTT. Protein sequence: CASSYEDRDSPLHF.